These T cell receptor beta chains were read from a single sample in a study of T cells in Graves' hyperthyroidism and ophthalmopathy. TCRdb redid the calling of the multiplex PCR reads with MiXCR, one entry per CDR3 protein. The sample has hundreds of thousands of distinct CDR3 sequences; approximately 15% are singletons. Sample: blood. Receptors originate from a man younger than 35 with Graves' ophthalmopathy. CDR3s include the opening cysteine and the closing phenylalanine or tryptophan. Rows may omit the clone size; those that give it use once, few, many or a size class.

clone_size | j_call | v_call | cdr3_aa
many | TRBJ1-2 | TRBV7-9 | CASSNTGFGYGYTF
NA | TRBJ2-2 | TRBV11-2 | CASSLLAGSLNTGELFF
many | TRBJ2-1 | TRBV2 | CASSADRAIEQFF
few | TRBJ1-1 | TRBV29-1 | CSVEVPGAFF
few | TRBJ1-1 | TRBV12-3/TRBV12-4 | CASSPGLGVTEAFF
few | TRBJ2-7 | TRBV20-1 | CSAGTGTASYEQYF
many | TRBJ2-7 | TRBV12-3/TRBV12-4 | CASSLLGKAYEQYF
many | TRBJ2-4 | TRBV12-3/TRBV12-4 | CASSFGQRWAKNIQYF
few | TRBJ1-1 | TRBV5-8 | CASSFWDGTEAFF
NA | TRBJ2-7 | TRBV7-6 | CASSSTGPSYEQYF
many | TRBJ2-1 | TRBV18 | CASSPGLAGDNEQFF
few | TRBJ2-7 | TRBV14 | CASSQRSLYYEQYF